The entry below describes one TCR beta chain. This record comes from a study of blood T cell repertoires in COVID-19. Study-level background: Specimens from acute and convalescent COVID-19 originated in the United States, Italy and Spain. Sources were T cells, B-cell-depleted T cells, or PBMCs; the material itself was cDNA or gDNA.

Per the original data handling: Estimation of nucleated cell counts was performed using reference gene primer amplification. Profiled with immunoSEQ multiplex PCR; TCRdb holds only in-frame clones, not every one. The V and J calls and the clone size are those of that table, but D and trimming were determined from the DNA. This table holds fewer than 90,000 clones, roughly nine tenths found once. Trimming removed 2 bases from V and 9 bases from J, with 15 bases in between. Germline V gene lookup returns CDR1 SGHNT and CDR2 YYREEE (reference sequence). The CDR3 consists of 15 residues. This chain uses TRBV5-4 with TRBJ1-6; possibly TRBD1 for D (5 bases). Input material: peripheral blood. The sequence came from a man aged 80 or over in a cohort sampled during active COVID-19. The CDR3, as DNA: TGTGCCAGCAGCTTAGCTAGGGGTCGAACTTCACCCCTCCACTTT. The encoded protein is CASSLARGRTSPLHF.